The 19 T cell receptor beta chains below all came from one sample that was sequenced in a study of PD-1 blockade in classical Hodgkin lymphoma. Assay used: immunoSEQ multiplex PCR; TCRdb lists only in-frame clones, some missing. The sample holds some 100,000 clones, 80% to 95% seen once. Every patient was affected by relapse after autologous stem cell transplantation, while exposure to brentuximab vedotin was not uniform. Here the sequenced sample was peripheral blood mononuclear cells (PBMCs), taken at baseline. The receptors shown here come from a human donor with classical Hodgkin lymphoma.

The chain employs TRBV30 and TRBJ2-2; TRBD1 matches 8 bases. Trimming removed 5 bases from V and 3 bases from J; junction bases left unmatched: 5. Germline V gene sequence: CDR1 GTSNPN, CDR2 SVGIG (reference sequence). The length of the CDR3 is 14 residues. This CDR3 is CAWEGQEYTGELFF. Written as DNA, the CDR3 is TGTGCCTGGGAGGGACAGGAATACACCGGGGAGCTGTTTTTT.

The rearrangement links TRBV6-4 to TRBJ2-3, with 7 bases matching TRBD2. The CDR3 contains 15 residues. J lost 0 bases, V lost 10 bases, and 10 bases had no gene match. Germline V gene sequence: CDR1 MRHNA, CDR2 SNTAGT. The CDR3: CATSGGKLSTDTQYF. In nucleotides, the CDR3 is TGTGCCACCTCCGGGGGGAAGCTCAGCACAGATACGCAGTATTTT.

The chain employs TRBV5-1 and TRBJ2-1; D is unclear. The CDR3 consists of 12 residues. V lost 2 bases and J 10 bases, leaving 10 bases between the germline ends. Germline lookup yields CDR1 SGHRS and CDR2 YFSETQ. CDR3 residues: CASSFGTLEQFF. For the CDR3, the DNA is TGCGCCAGCAGCTTTGGCACTCTGGAGCAGTTCTTC.

V gene TRBV5-1 combines with J gene TRBJ2-2, with D possibly matching TRBD1 (5 bases). The germline V gene encodes CDR1 SGHRS and CDR2 YFSETQ. CDR3 length equals 16 residues. The V gene lost 6 bases and the J gene lost 7 bases, with 22 bases spanning the gap. As DNA, the CDR3 is TGCGCCAGCACGCTGGGTAGGGGTTTGGTCCACGGGGAGCTGTTTTTT. Residues: CASTLGRGLVHGELFF. Drawing the rest from reference TRBV5-1 and TRBJ2-2, the complete variable domain is KAGVTQTPRYLIKTRGQQVTLSCSPISGHRSVSWYQQTPGQGLQFLFEYFSETQRNKGNFPGRFSGRQFSNSRSEMNVSTLELGDSALYLCASTLGRGLVHGELFFGEGSRLTVL.

The CDR3 nucleotides read TGTGCCAGTAGTCTTGGACTAGCGGCTAGCACAGATACGCAGTATTTT. Translated, it gives CASSLGLAASTDTQYF. The chain employs TRBV19 and TRBJ2-3; 10 bases fit TRBD2. J lost 0 bases, V lost 5 bases, and 5 bases had no gene match. CDR3 length equals 16 residues. Germline V lookup: CDR1 LNHDA, CDR2 SQIVND (reference sequence).

This chain links TRBV30 with TRBJ2-7; tentative D call: TRBD1 (6 bases). V was shortened by 6 bases and J by 4 bases, with 16 bases between the two germline ends. CDR3 size: 13 residues. Germline V gene data show CDR1 as GTSNPN and CDR2 as SVGIG (reference sequence). CDR3 sequence: CACLGQRGYEQYF. The CDR3 DNA reads TGTGCCTGCCTAGGACAGAGGGGATACGAGCAGTACTTC.

J is TRBJ1-6 and V is TRBV27, with no clear D. The V end lost 7 bases, the J end lost 4 bases, and 11 bases lay between the germline ends. Germline CDR1 is MNHEY and CDR2 is SMNVEV (reference sequence). This CDR3 is 14 amino acids long. The CDR3 protein is CASTSGGYNSPLHF. Here the CDR3 DNA reads TGTGCCAGCACCTCGGGAGGGTATAATTCACCCCTCCACTTT.

This CDR3 reads CSALSGSGNTIYF. The CDR3 DNA reads as TGCAGCGCTCTAAGCGGCTCTGGAAACACCATATATTTT. V is TRBV29-1 and J is TRBJ1-3; D gene unclear. The V gene's germline CDR1 is SQVTM and CDR2 ANQGSEA. Trimming took 7 bases from V and 0 from J, leaving 10 bases between them. There are 13 residues in the CDR3.

The chain couples TRBV9 to TRBJ1-2, with a possible D match to TRBD1 (5 bases). CDR3 length: 16 residues. Germline lookup yields CDR1 SGDLS and CDR2 YYNGEE. V was shortened by 0 bases and J by 0 bases, with 12 bases between the two germline ends. Here the CDR3 reads CASSVDRDPANYGYTF. The DNA for the CDR3 is TGTGCCAGCAGCGTAGACCGGGACCCAGCTAACTATGGCTACACCTTC.

The chain joins TRBV27 to TRBJ2-7, with 7 bases lining up with TRBD1. This CDR3 contains 12 residues. Germline CDR1 MNHEY, CDR2 SMNVEV (reference sequence). V gave up 3 bases and J gave up 7 bases; unmatched junction bases: 3. The CDR3 DNA reads as TGTGCCAGCAGTTTGACAGGGCGGGAGCAGTACTTC. Translated: CASSLTGREQYF.

The chain links TRBV6-5 to TRBJ1-5; D uncertain. V was shortened by 8 bases and J by 5 bases, with 13 bases between the two germline ends. The CDR3 covers 13 residues. Germline-derived CDR1 and CDR2 are MNHEY and SVGAGI. CDR3 bases: TGTGCCAGCCGCCCGACGTCGGATCAGCCCCAGCATTTT. This encodes CASRPTSDQPQHF.

The V and J genes are TRBV29-1 and TRBJ2-1; D ambiguous. V was shortened by 0 bases and J by 6 bases, with 3 bases between the two germline ends. The CDR3 consists of 11 residues. The V gene's germline CDR1 is SQVTM and CDR2 ANQGSEA. The CDR3: CSVEDPNEQFF. The CDR3 nucleotides read TGCAGCGTTGAAGACCCCAATGAGCAGTTCTTC.

This chain connects TRBV11-3 to TRBJ2-5; 10 nucleotides line up with TRBD2. CDR1 and CDR2 (germline): SGHNT, YENEEA. Trimming at V came to 5 bases and at J to 3 bases, leaving 12 bases not matched to a gene. The CDR3 contains 17 residues. In nucleotides, the CDR3 is TGTGCCAGCAGCCCGAGGACTAGCGGTAGGGAAAAAGAGACCCAGTACTTC. This gives the protein CASSPRTSGREKETQYF.

V and J are TRBV6-5 and TRBJ1-2; 7 bases line up with TRBD1. Germline loops: CDR1 MNHEY, CDR2 SVGAGI. The V gene end was trimmed by 1 base and the J gene end by 6 bases; junction bases not matched to a gene: 8. The CDR3 has 15 residues. In DNA form, the CDR3 reads TGTGCCAGCAGTTACTTCTCCGACAGGGTTAATGGCTACACCTTC. It yields the protein CASSYFSDRVNGYTF.

The V gene is TRBV28, the J gene TRBJ2-1; D possibly corresponds to TRBD2 (6 bases). Trimming took 5 bases from V and 1 from J, leaving 9 bases between them. This CDR3 has 14 amino acids. The V gene's germline CDR1 is MDHEN and CDR2 SYDVKM. The CDR3 coding sequence is TGTGCCAGCAGTCCACGGGAGTCCTACAATGAGCAGTTCTTC. Translated: CASSPRESYNEQFF.

The CDR3 reads CASSAADITGNHNEQFF. As DNA, the CDR3 is TGTGCCAGCAGCGCAGCCGATATTACAGGGAATCACAATGAGCAGTTCTTC. The gene calls are TRBV5-4 and TRBJ2-1, with D possibly being TRBD1 (6 bases). Germline V gene sequence: CDR1 SGHNT, CDR2 YYREEE (reference sequence). Trimming left V 4 bases short and J 5 bases short, with 22 bases between. This CDR3 has 17 residues. Supplemented by reference TRBV5-4 and TRBJ2-1, the full variable domain reads ETGVTQSPTHLIKTRGQQVTLRCSSQSGHNTVSWYQQALGQGPQFIFQYYREEENGRGNFPPRFSGLQFPNYSSELNVNALELDDSALYLCASSAADITGNHNEQFFGPGTRLTVL.

V gene TRBV28 combines with J gene TRBJ2-1; D may be TRBD2 (5 bases). The CDR3 is 16 residues long. Germline V CDR1 and CDR2: MDHEN, SYDVKM. Trimming removed 5 bases at V and 0 bases at J, with 14 bases between. The CDR3 region is CASSQLGSSSYNEQFF. In DNA form, the CDR3 reads TGTGCCAGCAGTCAACTAGGGTCGAGCTCCTACAATGAGCAGTTCTTC.

This clone showed up just once. The chain employs TRBV28 and TRBJ1-2; D is unclear. This CDR3 has 14 residues. V lost 2 bases, J lost 6 bases, and 13 bases lay in between. CDR1 MDHEN and CDR2 SYDVKM come from the germline V gene. The DNA for the CDR3 is TGTGCCAGCAGTTTAACGGGTCTCGTCCATGGCTACACCTTC. This codes for CASSLTGLVHGYTF.

Written as DNA, the CDR3 is TGTGCCAGCAGCTTATCGACAGGGGTCGGGGAGCTGTTTTTT. This gives the protein CASSLSTGVGELFF. The chain joins TRBV11-1 to TRBJ2-2; 8 nucleotides agree with TRBD1. Trimming removed 2 bases from V and 7 bases from J; junction bases left unmatched: 3. The CDR3 is made up of 14 amino acids. Germline V gene sequence: CDR1 SGHAT, CDR2 FQDESV (reference sequence).